This T cell receptor (beta chain) emerged from a study of cytotoxic CD8 clonotypes in ibrutinib-treated CLL. Sequencing used immunoSEQ multiplex PCR; TCRdb keeps in-frame clones, though not all of them. The profile covers nearly 300,000 clones, with 60% to 80% appearing a single time and about 5.8% taken by the ten largest. The V segment lost 6 bases and the J segment 1 base; nucleotides outside the gene matches: 10. This CDR3 is 17 amino acids long. Germline lookup yields CDR1 LNHDA and CDR2 SQIVND (reference sequence). V is TRBV19 and J is TRBJ2-2; TRBD1 agrees at 8 bases. The specimen comprised PBMCs, sampled at disease progression, from a patient treated with ibrutinib. The origin of this receptor is a human donor with chronic lymphocytic leukemia. CDR3 coding DNA: TGTGCCAGTAGGCCAACCGGGACAGGAGGGAACACCGGGGAGCTGTTTTTT. It is translated as CASRPTGTGGNTGELFF.